The 17 T cell receptor beta chains below were found in one sample sequenced in a study of CD4 and CD8 cells across lung adenocarcinoma regions. TCRdb called the PCR reads again in MiXCR, with one record for every CDR3 protein. Here the sample spans 9,500 to 12,000 distinct CDR3 sequences, roughly 50% being singletons. Sequenced input: CD4+ T cells from the center of a lung tumor. These receptors were taken from a male donor with lung adenocarcinoma. The CD4 and CD8 labels of this study may be unreliable.

The chain is built from TRBV12-3 or TRBV12-4 and TRBJ1-2; D not resolved. V lost 3 bases and J lost 8, with 13 bases in between. The CDR3 has 13 amino acids. This CDR3 reads CASSLGSGVGYTF. CDR3 coding DNA: TGTGCCAGCAGTTTGGGGTCCGGGGTGGGCTACACCTTC.

This chain connects TRBV6-5 to TRBJ2-1; 14 bases fit TRBD2. This CDR3 is 14 amino acids long. Losses at the gene ends were 6 bases for V and 16 bases for J; bases not matched to a gene: 11. Germline lookup yields CDR1 MNHEY and CDR2 SVGAGI. This CDR3 reads CASRLGTSGRAYFF. The DNA for the CDR3 is TGTGCCAGCAGACTCGGGACTAGCGGGAGAGCCTATTTCTTC.

This clonotype is termed medium-sized (0.01 to 0.1%). V is TRBV28 and J is TRBJ2-1; tentatively, D is TRBD1 or TRBD2 (6 bases each). The J call may be in error: the DNA end matches TRBJ2-5 better. The CDR3 has 15 amino acids. From germline, CDR1 is MDHEN and CDR2 SYDVKM. Written as DNA, the CDR3 is TGTGCCAGCAGTCCACAGGAGGGGACAAAAGAGACCCAGTACTTC. It specifies CASSPQEGTKETQYF.

This clonotype is medium-sized. This sequence joins TRBV6-1 and TRBJ1-5, with D possibly being TRBD1 (6 bases). Germline V gene sequence: CDR1 MNHNS, CDR2 SASEGT. The CDR3 extends over 12 amino acids. Trimming stripped 8 bases from V and 7 bases from J, with 12 bases between. The DNA of the CDR3 is TGTGCCAGCTGGGGGCCAGGACAGCCCCAGCATTTT. Translated: CASWGPGQPQHF.

This clonotype was picked up one time. The genes are TRBV25-1 and TRBJ2-2; tentative D call: TRBD2 (5 bases). The J call could be wrong; TRBJ2-3 is a better fit for the DNA end. The CDR3 runs 18 residues. Germline loops: CDR1 MGHDK, CDR2 SYGVNS. The CDR3 sequence: CASSVKSSEALSTDTQYF. CDR3 DNA: TGTGCCAGCAGTGTGAAGAGTAGCGAGGCCTTGAGCACAGATACGCAGTATTTT.

V and J are TRBV10-3 and TRBJ2-5; D tentatively fits TRBD1 or TRBD2 (6 bases each). The germline V gene has CDR1 ENHRY and CDR2 SYGVKD. This CDR3 contains 15 residues. Trimming removed 11 bases at V and 8 bases at J, with 27 bases between. The CDR3 DNA is TGTGCCGGGGGGCTCGGGGGCGGGGACCCAGATACCCAGTACTTC. It encodes CAGGLGGGDPDTQYF.

Points on this clonotype: At one end, the junction sequence differs from germline, possibly due to a read error. This chain links TRBV27 with TRBJ1-1, with 7 bases aligning to TRBD1. The CDR3 length is 16 residues. Germline CDR1 is MNHEY and CDR2 is SMNVEV (reference sequence). The CDR3 region is CASRFRGTDRYTEAFF. CDR3 in DNA: TGTGCCAGCCGTTTTCGCGGGACAGACAGATACACTGAAGCTTTCTTT.

This chain connects TRBV3-1 to TRBJ1-5; D might be TRBD1 (5 bases). Trimming removed 0 bases at V and 7 bases at J, with 13 bases between. This CDR3 is 15 amino acids long. Germline V gene lookup returns CDR1 LGHDT and CDR2 YNNKEL (reference sequence). The CDR3 here is CASSQDWGVGQPQHF. The CDR3 DNA sequence: TGTGCCAGCAGCCAAGATTGGGGGGTCGGACAGCCCCAGCATTTT.

The V call is TRBV6-2 or TRBV6-3, the J call TRBJ2-1; 9 bases agree with TRBD2. V gave up 5 bases and J gave up 1 base; unmatched junction bases: 3. Germline V gives CDR1 MNHEY, CDR2 SVGEGT. The CDR3 has 15 amino acids. CDR3 sequence reads: CASSHLAGSYNEQFF. As DNA, the CDR3 is TGTGCCAGCAGTCACCTAGCGGGATCCTACAATGAGCAGTTCTTC.

Regarding this clonotype: One end of the junction fails to match germline, which may point to a read error. This chain joins TRBV7-2 and TRBJ2-4, with TRBD2 matching over 8 bases. This CDR3 is built from 14 residues. The germline CDR1 and CDR2 sequences are SGHTA and FQGNSA. CDR3 bases: TGTGCCGGCAGCGGGGGCGCTGACCTAAAGATTCAGTACTTC. Residues: CAGSGGADLKIQYF. The variable domain in full, completed from reference TRBV7-2 and TRBJ2-4, reads GAGVSQSPSNKVTEKGKDVELRCDPISGHTALYWYRQSLGQGLEFLIYFQGNSAPDKSGLPSDRFSAERTGGSVSTLTIQRTQQEDSAVYLCAGSGGADLKIQYFGAGTRLSVL.

The sample holds a few counts of this clonotype. The gene calls are TRBV6-5 and TRBJ2-2; D is ambiguous. V lost 0 bases to trimming and J lost 6 bases, with 8 bases between them. The CDR3 is 14 amino acids. Germline V CDR1 and CDR2: MNHEY, SVGAGI. This CDR3 is CASSYSEAAGELFF. The DNA of the CDR3 is TGTGCCAGCAGTTACTCTGAGGCGGCCGGGGAGCTGTTTTTT.

This clonotype was recorded at least ten times. This chain's CDR3 is CASMMPTAYEAFF. DNA of the CDR3: TGTGCCAGCATGATGCCGACTGCATATGAAGCTTTCTTT. V is TRBV6-1 and J is TRBJ1-1; D is uncertain. This CDR3 is 13 amino acids long. Per germline, CDR1 MNHNS and CDR2 SASEGT. Deletions cut 7 bases from V and 7 bases from J, with 16 bases between.

This chain joins TRBV6-1 and TRBJ2-5, with TRBD1 matching over 7 bases. The DNA end is a closer match to TRBJ2-7, so the J assignment may be wrong. The CDR3 is made up of 14 amino acids. Germline lookup yields CDR1 MNHNS and CDR2 SASEGT. The CDR3 protein is CASRGQAMVSEQYF. The CDR3 region has the DNA TGTGCCAGCAGAGGACAGGCAATGGTCTCCGAGCAGTACTTC.

As concerns this clonotype: One junction end disagrees with the germline gene, perhaps due to a read error. The rearrangement links TRBV27 to TRBJ2-3; TRBD2 agrees at 10 bases. The germline V gene encodes CDR1 MNHEY and CDR2 SMNVEV (reference sequence). The CDR3 spans 19 residues. The CDR3: CASRATGLAGESSTETQYF. The CDR3 DNA reads TGTGCCAGCAGAGCCACGGGGCTAGCGGGGGAGTCTAGCACAGAGACGCAGTATTTC.

This clonotype was seen a handful of times. The J gene is TRBJ2-1, the V gene TRBV27; D is perhaps TRBD1 (6 bases). CDR1 MNHEY and CDR2 SMNVEV come from the germline V gene (reference sequence). The V gene lost 7 bases and the J gene lost 6 bases, with 19 bases spanning the gap. CDR3 size: 15 residues. CDR3 sequence reads: CASMVSRGGLNEQFF. CDR3 coding DNA: TGTGCCAGCATGGTCTCCAGGGGTGGTCTCAATGAGCAGTTCTTC.

The V gene is TRBV6-1, the J gene TRBJ1-5, with D hard to call. V was pared by 6 bases and J by 2 bases, with 14 bases between. CDR1 and CDR2 (germline): MNHNS, SASEGT. CDR3 length: 15 residues. The CDR3 region is CASSPPGMGNQPQHF. The CDR3 coding sequence is TGTGCCAGCAGCCCCCCGGGTATGGGCAATCAGCCCCAGCATTTT.

The V call is TRBV6-4, the J call TRBJ2-2; D might be TRBD1 (5 bases). The CDR3 sequence is 15 residues long. The V and J ends lost 2 bases and 4 bases respectively, with 11 bases between them. Germline-derived CDR1 and CDR2 are MRHNA and SNTAGT. The CDR3 sequence is CASSDQTVSTGELFF. The CDR3 coding sequence is TGTGCCAGCAGTGACCAGACAGTGAGCACCGGGGAGCTGTTTTTT.